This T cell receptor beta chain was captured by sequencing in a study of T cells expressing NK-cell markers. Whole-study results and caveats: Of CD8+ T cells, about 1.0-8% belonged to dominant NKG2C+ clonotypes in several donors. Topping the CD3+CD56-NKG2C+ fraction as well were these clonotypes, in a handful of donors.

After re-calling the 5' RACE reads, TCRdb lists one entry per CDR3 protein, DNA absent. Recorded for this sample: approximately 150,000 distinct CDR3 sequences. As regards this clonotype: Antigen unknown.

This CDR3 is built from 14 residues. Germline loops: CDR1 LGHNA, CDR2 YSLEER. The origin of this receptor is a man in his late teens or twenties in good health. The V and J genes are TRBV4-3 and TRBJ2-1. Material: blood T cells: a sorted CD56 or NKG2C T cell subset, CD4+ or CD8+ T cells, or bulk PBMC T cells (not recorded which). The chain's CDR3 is CASRPTITWDEQFF.